In this sample, the clone carrying this TCR beta chain turned up many times. Using a constant-region primer together with ProtoScript II reverse transcriptase, TCR beta cDNA was made from around 500 ng of total RNA. Modified slightly, ARM-PCR produced TCR beta libraries over three nested multiplex PCR rounds. TCRdb re-analysed the multiplex PCR reads in MiXCR, keeping a single row per CDR3 protein. The table records around 100,000 distinct CDR3 sequences, roughly 69% of them present only once. Co-extracting RNA and DNA was done with roughly 17-33 mg of unsorted bulk tissue as input. This entry comes from a study of tumor-infiltrating lymphocytes in primary liver carcinoma. Whole-study context: Staged T1-T3 N0M0, the tumors had sizes that ranged from roughly 4 to 10 cm across. Sample yields, roughly 3.65 to 7.13 million productive TCRbeta reads, were similar across the tissue types.

Sequenced: liver tumor tissue from sampling region 5. The subset was: tumor region T5, tumor centre. The clonotype originates from a woman aged 60-75 years with primary liver carcinoma and hepatitis B virus infection.

The CDR3 bases are TGTGCCAGCAGTAATCGGGTCACTGAAGCTTTCTTT. It is translated as CASSNRVTEAFF. This sequence joins TRBV12-3 or TRBV12-4 and TRBJ1-1; D remains ambiguous. The CDR3 consists of 12 residues. V was trimmed by 5 bases and J by 4 bases, leaving 8 bases between them.